This T cell receptor beta chain came from a study of T-cell memory formation after mild COVID-19. The overall study: Clusters of TCRs were largely donor specific. Study-wide points: The SARS-CoV-2 specificity of second-wave clones reaching peak at day 37 remained unverified. Contracting CD4+ clones sat mainly in CM and EM; CD8+ in EMRA.

In regard to this clonotype: Antigen: not known.

Trimming took 1 base from V and 7 from J, leaving 6 bases between them. This CDR3 is built from 12 residues. Per the germline V gene, CDR1 is SNHLY and CDR2 is FYNNEI. The 5'RACE method, run with constant-segment primers, produced TCR alpha and TCR beta cDNA libraries (carrying sample barcodes and UMIs). Via MiXCR, TCRdb re-called the 5' RACE reads, giving one row per CDR3 protein. This sample yields hundreds of thousands of distinct CDR3 sequences, of which 20% to 25% are seen a single time; 21% belongs to the top ten. The chain uses TRBV2 and TRBJ2-3; D unresolved. The sequence came from a man younger than 35 who had mild COVID-19 (a few samples of this study predate the infection). Cell type and time point are not known. The sequenced sample was PBMCs or a T cell subset sorted from them (not recorded which). The CDR3 coding sequence is TGTGCCAGCAGTGAAGGGGCGAATACGCAGTATTTT. As protein: CASSEGANTQYF.